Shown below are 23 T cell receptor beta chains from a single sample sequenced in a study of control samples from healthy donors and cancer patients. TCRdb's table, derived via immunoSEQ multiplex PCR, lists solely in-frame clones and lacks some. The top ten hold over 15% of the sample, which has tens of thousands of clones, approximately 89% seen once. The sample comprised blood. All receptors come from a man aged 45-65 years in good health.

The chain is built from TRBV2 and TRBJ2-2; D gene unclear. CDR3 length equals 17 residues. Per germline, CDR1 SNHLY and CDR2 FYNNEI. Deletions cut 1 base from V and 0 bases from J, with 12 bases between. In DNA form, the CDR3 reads TGTGCCAGCAGTGAAGAAGGGCCGAATGCGAACACCGGGGAGCTGTTTTTT. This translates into CASSEEGPNANTGELFF.

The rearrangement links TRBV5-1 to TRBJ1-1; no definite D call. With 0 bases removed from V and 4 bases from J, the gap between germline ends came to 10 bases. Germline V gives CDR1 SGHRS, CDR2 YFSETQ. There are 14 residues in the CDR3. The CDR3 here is CASSLAPGGTEAFF. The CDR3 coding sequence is TGCGCCAGCAGCTTGGCACCTGGAGGCACTGAAGCTTTCTTT.

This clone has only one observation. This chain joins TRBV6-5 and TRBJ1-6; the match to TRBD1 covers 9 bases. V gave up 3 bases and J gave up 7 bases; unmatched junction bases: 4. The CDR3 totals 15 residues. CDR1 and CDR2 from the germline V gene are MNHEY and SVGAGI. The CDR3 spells CASSYSTGGNSPLHF. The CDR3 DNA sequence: TGTGCCAGCAGTTATTCGACAGGGGGAAATTCACCCCTCCACTTT.

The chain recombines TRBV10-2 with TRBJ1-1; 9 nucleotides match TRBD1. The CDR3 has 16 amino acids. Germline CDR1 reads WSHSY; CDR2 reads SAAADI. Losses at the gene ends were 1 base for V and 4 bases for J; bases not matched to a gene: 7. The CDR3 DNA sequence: TGCGCCAGCAGTGAGTGGGGACAGGGAATCGGCACTGAAGCTTTCTTT. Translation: CASSEWGQGIGTEAFF.

CDR3 region: CASSVARETNYGYTF. In nucleotides, the CDR3 is TGTGCCAGCAGCGTAGCTAGGGAAACTAACTATGGCTACACCTTC. The chain recombines TRBV9 with TRBJ1-2; the D is unclear. The ends were cut back, 0 bases at V and 0 bases at J, with 9 bases in the middle. Looked up from germline, CDR1 is SGDLS and CDR2 is YYNGEE. This CDR3 spans 15 amino acids.

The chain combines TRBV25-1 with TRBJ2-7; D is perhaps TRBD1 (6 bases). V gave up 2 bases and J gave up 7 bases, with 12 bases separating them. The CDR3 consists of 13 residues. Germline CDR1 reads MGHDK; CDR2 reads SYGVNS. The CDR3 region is CASSEARTEEQYF. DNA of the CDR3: TGTGCCAGCAGTGAAGCTCGGACAGAAGAGCAGTACTTC.

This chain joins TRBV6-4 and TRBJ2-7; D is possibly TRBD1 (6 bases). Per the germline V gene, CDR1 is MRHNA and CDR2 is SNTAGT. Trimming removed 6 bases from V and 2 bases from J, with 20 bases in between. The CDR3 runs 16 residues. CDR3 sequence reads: CASSATRHRATYEQYV. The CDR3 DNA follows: TGTGCCAGCAGCGCCACCCGTCACAGGGCGACCTACGAGCAGTACGTC.

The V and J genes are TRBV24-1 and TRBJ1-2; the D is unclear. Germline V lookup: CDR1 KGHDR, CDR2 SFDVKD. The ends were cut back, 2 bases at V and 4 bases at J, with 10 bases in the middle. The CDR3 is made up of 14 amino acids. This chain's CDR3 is CATSDSQRVYGYTF. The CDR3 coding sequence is TGTGCCACCAGTGATTCACAGAGAGTCTATGGCTACACCTTC.

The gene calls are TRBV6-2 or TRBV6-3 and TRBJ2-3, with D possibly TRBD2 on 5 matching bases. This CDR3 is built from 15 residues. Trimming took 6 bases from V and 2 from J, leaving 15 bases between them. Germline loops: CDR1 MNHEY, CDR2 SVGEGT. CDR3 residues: CASSPNEGFTDTQYF. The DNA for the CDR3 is TGTGCCAGCAGCCCGAACGAGGGATTCACAGATACGCAGTATTTT.

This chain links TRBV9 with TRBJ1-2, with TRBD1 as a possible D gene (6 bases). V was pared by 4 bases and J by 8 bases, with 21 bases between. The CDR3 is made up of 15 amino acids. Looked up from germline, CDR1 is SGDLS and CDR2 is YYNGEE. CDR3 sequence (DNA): TGTGCCAGCAGCCCTATTCGACAGGAGATGTCGGGCTACACCTTC. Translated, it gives CASSPIRQEMSGYTF.

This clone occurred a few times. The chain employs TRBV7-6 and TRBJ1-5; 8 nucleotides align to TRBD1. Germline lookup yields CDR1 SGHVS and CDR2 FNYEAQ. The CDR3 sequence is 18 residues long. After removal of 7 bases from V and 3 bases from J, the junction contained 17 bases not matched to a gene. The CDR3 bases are TGTGCCAGCACCGCCGGAGCCAATCAGGGGGCGATCAATCAGCCCCAGCATTTT. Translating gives CASTAGANQGAINQPQHF.

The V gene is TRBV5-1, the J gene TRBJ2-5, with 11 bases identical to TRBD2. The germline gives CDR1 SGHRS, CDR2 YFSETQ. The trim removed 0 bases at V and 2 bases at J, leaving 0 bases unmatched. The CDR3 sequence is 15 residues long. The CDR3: CASSLGLAGQETQYF. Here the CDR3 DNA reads TGCGCCAGCAGCTTGGGACTAGCGGGGCAAGAGACCCAGTACTTC.

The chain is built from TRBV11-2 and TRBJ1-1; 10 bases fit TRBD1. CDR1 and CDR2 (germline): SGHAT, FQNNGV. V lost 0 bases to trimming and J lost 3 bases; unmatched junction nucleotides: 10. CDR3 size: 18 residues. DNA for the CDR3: TGTGCCAGCAGCTTAGATAGGAGGCGGGACAGGGGTCACACTGAAGCTTTCTTT. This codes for CASSLDRRRDRGHTEAFF.

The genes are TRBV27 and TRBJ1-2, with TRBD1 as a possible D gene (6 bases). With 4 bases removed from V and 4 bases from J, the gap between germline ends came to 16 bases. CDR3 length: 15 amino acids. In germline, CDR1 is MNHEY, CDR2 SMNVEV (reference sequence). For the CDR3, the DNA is TGTGCCAGCAGTTCACTTGAGGCGGGGGCCTATGGCTACACCTTC. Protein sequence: CASSSLEAGAYGYTF.

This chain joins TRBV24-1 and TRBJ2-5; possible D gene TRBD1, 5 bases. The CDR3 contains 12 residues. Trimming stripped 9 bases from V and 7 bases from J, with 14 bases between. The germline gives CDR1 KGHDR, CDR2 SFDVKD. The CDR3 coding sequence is TGTGCCACCGCGGACATTGATGGGACCCAGTACTTC. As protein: CATADIDGTQYF.

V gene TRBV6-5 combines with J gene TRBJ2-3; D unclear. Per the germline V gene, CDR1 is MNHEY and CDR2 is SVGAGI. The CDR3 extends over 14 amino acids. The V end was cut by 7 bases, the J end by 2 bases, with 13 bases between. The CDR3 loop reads CASIGRLSTDTQYF. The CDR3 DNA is TGTGCCAGCATTGGGCGACTTTCCACAGATACGCAGTATTTT.

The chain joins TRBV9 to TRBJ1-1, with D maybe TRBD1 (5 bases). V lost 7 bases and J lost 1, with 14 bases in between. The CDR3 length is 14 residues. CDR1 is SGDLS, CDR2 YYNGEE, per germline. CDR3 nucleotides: TGTGCCAGCTCAATTGGGGCCAAGAACACTGAAGCTTTCTTT. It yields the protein CASSIGAKNTEAFF.

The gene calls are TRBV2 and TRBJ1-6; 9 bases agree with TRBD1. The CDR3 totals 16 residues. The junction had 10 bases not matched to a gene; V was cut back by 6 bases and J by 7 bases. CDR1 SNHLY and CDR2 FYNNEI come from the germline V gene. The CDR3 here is CASRIDRGGVNSPLHF. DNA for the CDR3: TGTGCCAGCAGGATTGACAGGGGGGGAGTAAATTCACCCCTCCACTTT.

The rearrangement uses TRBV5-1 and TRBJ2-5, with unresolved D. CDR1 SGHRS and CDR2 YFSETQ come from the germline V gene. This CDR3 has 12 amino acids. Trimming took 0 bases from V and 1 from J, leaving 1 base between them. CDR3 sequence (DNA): TGCGCCAGCAGCTTGGCCCAAGAGACCCAGTACTTC. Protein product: CASSLAQETQYF.

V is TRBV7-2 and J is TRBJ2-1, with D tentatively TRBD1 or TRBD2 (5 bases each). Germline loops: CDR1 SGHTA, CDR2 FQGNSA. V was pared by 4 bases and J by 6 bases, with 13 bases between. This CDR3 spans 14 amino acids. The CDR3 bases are TGTGCCAGCAGCTCTCCGAGGGGAGCCAATGAGCAGTTCTTC. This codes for CASSSPRGANEQFF.

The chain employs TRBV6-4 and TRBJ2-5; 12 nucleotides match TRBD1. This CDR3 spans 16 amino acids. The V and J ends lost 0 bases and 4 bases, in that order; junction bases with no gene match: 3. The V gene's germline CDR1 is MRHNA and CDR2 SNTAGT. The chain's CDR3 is CASSDSPGQGAETQYF. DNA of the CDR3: TGTGCCAGCAGTGACTCGCCGGGACAGGGGGCAGAGACCCAGTACTTC.

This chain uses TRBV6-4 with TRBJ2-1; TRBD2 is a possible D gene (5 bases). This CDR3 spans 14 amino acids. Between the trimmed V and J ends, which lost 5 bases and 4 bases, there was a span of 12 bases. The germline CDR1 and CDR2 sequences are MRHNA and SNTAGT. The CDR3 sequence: CASSSASRYNEQFF. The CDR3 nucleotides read TGTGCCAGCAGTTCGGCTAGCAGATACAATGAGCAGTTCTTC.

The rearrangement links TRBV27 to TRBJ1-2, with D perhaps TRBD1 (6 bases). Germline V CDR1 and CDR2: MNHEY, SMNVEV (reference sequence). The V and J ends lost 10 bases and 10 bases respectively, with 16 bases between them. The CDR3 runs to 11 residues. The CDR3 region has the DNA TGTGCCACCCAGACGAGGGGGGCCTACACCTTC. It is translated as CATQTRGAYTF.